The next 27 T cell receptor beta chains were all read from a single sample in a study of neurological immune-mediated disorders. A single record per CDR3 protein comes from TCRdb applying MiXCR to the 5' RACE reads. This sample carries about 80,000 distinct CDR3 sequences, 5.8% of them seen once, and the ten largest clones take roughly 7.3%. Sample time point: longitudinal time-point 2. The specimen sequenced was PBMCs. Receptors originate from a woman aged 60-75 years with multiple sclerosis.

This clonotype was counted at least ten times. The chain couples TRBV9 to TRBJ2-3, with 8 bases that match TRBD2. The CDR3 contains 14 residues. Trimming cost V 7 bases and J 4 bases; bases outside gene matches: 8. The V gene's germline CDR1 is SGDLS and CDR2 YYNGEE. The CDR3 loop reads CASDRTSLSDTQYF. In nucleotides, the CDR3 is TGTGCCAGCGACCGGACTAGCTTGTCAGATACGCAGTATTTT.

This clonotype was observed at least ten times. The chain has TRBV16 and TRBJ1-1; TRBD1 agrees at 8 bases. With 3 bases clipped from V and 5 bases from J, the junction kept 5 bases outside the gene matches. Per the germline V gene, CDR1 is KGHSY and CDR2 is FQNENV. This CDR3 has 14 amino acids. The CDR3 sequence: CASSHRTGKTEAFF. In DNA, the CDR3 is TGTGCCAGCAGCCATCGGACAGGGAAGACTGAAGCTTTCTTT.

This clonotype was observed a handful of times. This sequence joins TRBV6-1 and TRBJ1-2; no firm D call. CDR3 length: 17 residues. V shed 4 bases and J shed 2 bases, with 20 bases lying between them. CDR1 and CDR2 from the germline V gene are MNHNS and SASEGT. The CDR3 loop reads CASSARNTPTTNYGYTF. CDR3 in DNA: TGTGCCAGCAGTGCCAGGAACACGCCGACGACCAACTATGGCTACACCTTC.

Ten or more counts support this clonotype. The V gene is TRBV15, the J gene TRBJ2-3; D is uncertain. The CDR3 has 15 amino acids. The V gene's germline CDR1 is LNHNV and CDR2 YYDKDF (reference sequence). Trimming removed 1 base from V and 4 bases from J, with 12 bases in between. The CDR3 nucleotides read TGTGCCACCAGCAGAGCTGGGGTTCAGGCAGATACGCAGTATTTT. It specifies CATSRAGVQADTQYF.

Of note for this clonotype: A much larger clonotype is one base distant, so this may be a read error. V gene TRBV18 combines with J gene TRBJ2-7; 9 nucleotides match TRBD1. Germline V gives CDR1 KGHSH, CDR2 LQKENI. V was clipped by 6 bases and J by 3 bases; unmatched bases: 6. This CDR3 has 14 residues. The CDR3 bases are TGTGCCAGCTCCTTGGACAGGGGATACTACGAGCAGTACTTC. It codes for CASSLDRGYYEQYF.

This clonotype occurred many times. CDR3 in DNA: TGTGCCAGCAGTTATACAGCATCTGGGGCCAACGTCCTGACTTTC. Protein sequence: CASSYTASGANVLTF. The V gene is TRBV12-3 or TRBV12-4, the J gene TRBJ2-6, with unresolved D. V lost 4 bases and J lost 1, with 8 bases in between. This CDR3 is built from 15 residues.

The table lists this clonotype with many counts. This chain joins TRBV10-3 and TRBJ1-1; TRBD1 might be the D (5 bases). CDR3 length: 13 residues. Germline values: CDR1 ENHRY, CDR2 SYGVKD. V was pared by 2 bases and J by 5 bases, with 9 bases between. The CDR3 protein is CAISEVAGTEAFF. The CDR3 DNA reads as TGTGCCATCAGTGAGGTGGCAGGGACTGAAGCTTTCTTT.

In its sample, this clonotype was seen many times. V gene TRBV5-5 combines with J gene TRBJ1-6, with TRBD1 identical over 11 bases. The germline gives CDR1 SGHKS, CDR2 YYEKEE (reference sequence). Trimming took 4 bases from V and 7 from J; bases not matched to a gene: 4. The CDR3 runs to 15 residues. CDR3 in amino acids: CASSADRGRNSPLHF. The CDR3 coding sequence is TGTGCCAGCAGCGCGGACAGGGGGCGGAATTCACCCCTCCACTTT. Variable domain in full (rest from reference TRBV5-5 and TRBJ1-6): DAGVTQSPTHLIKTRGQQVTLRCSPISGHKSVSWYQQVLGQGPQFIFQYYEKEERGRGNFPDRFSARQFPNYSSELNVNALLLGDSALYLCASSADRGRNSPLHFGNGTRLTVT.

This clonotype was found many times. J is TRBJ1-5 and V is TRBV20-1; D unresolved. The CDR3 has 14 residues. Germline loops: CDR1 DFQATT, CDR2 SNEGSKA (reference sequence). Trimming pared 3 bases from V and 0 bases from J, leaving 9 bases between. CDR3 in DNA: TGCAGTGCTAGTTCAACATATAGCAATCAGCCCCAGCATTTT. Its protein is CSASSTYSNQPQHF.

This clonotype has ten or more counts. This rearrangement joins TRBV12-3 or TRBV12-4 to TRBJ1-6; 10 nucleotides match TRBD1. This CDR3 comprises 14 residues. The V and J ends lost 6 bases and 9 bases, in that order; junction bases with no gene match: 5. The CDR3 nucleotides are TGTGCCAGCAGGGGACAGGGGCTTGGTTCACCCCTCCACTTT. Translation gives CASRGQGLGSPLHF.

In its sample, this clonotype was seen many times. This chain links TRBV24-1 with TRBJ2-3; D tentatively reads TRBD1 or TRBD2 (5 bases each). Trimming removed 6 bases from V and 5 bases from J, with 17 bases in between. The CDR3 consists of 15 residues. Germline V gene data show CDR1 as KGHDR and CDR2 as SFDVKD. In nucleotides, the CDR3 is TGTGCCACCAGTCGGATTGGGGCAAGCGGAGATACGCAGTATTTT. Translating it yields CATSRIGASGDTQYF.

In its sample, this clonotype was seen many times. The V gene is TRBV20-1, the J gene TRBJ1-1, with 8 bases that match TRBD1. This CDR3 has 14 residues. J lost 0 bases, V lost 5 bases, and 5 bases had no gene match. The germline V gene encodes CDR1 DFQATT and CDR2 SNEGSKA (reference sequence). The CDR3 nucleotides are TGCAGTGCTTGGACAGGGCTCTTGAACACTGAAGCTTTCTTT. The encoded protein is CSAWTGLLNTEAFF.

This clonotype was seen many times. V usage is TRBV5-6 and J usage is TRBJ1-3, with D possibly matching TRBD1 (5 bases). The V gene lost 4 bases and the J gene lost 4 bases, with 12 bases spanning the gap. Germline-derived CDR1 and CDR2 are SGHDT and YYEEEE. This CDR3 region has 14 residues. The CDR3 DNA follows: TGTGCCAGCAGCCCTAGGGGCACGGGAAACACCATATATTTT. It yields the protein CASSPRGTGNTIYF.

This clonotype was recorded many times. This chain uses TRBV5-1 with TRBJ2-5, with D maybe TRBD2 (6 bases). Germline CDR1 SGHRS, CDR2 YFSETQ. V was trimmed by 8 bases and J by 4 bases, leaving 15 bases between them. This CDR3 spans 13 amino acids. CDR3 region: CASDWGERETQYF. Written as DNA, the CDR3 is TGCGCCAGTGACTGGGGGGAGAGAGAGACCCAGTACTTC.

The table lists this clonotype with many counts. This chain connects TRBV5-1 to TRBJ2-2, with D tentatively TRBD1 or TRBD2 (5 bases each). V lost 4 bases, J lost 4 bases, and 14 bases lay in between. The CDR3 is 15 amino acids. Germline values: CDR1 SGHRS, CDR2 YFSETQ. DNA for the CDR3: TGCGCCAGCAGCCCCGGGACCGTCCTCACCGGGGAGCTGTTTTTT. Its protein is CASSPGTVLTGELFF.

This clonotype was found many times. The chain is built from TRBV7-6 and TRBJ2-5; TRBD1 or TRBD2 may be the D gene (5 bases each). Trimming pared 5 bases from V and 0 bases from J, leaving 7 bases between. The CDR3 is made up of 13 amino acids. Germline assignment: CDR1 SGHVS and CDR2 FNYEAQ. The DNA for the CDR3 is TGTGCCAGCAGCAGGGGACACCAAGAGACCCAGTACTTC. Residues: CASSRGHQETQYF.

This clonotype came up many times. V gene TRBV4-2 combines with J gene TRBJ2-2; either TRBD1 or TRBD2 may fit D (6 bases each). The CDR3 is 15 amino acids. Germline assignment: CDR1 LGHNA and CDR2 YNFKEQ. V shed 4 bases and J shed 4 bases, with 13 bases lying between them. CDR3 in amino acids: CASSPEGGSTGELFF. The CDR3 DNA reads TGTGCCAGCAGCCCGGAGGGGGGTAGCACCGGGGAGCTGTTTTTT.

This clonotype has at least ten counts. The chain has TRBV15 and TRBJ2-7; 9 bases fit TRBD2. Germline CDR1 and CDR2: LNHNV and YYDKDF (reference sequence). The CDR3 is 15 residues long. After removal of 3 bases from V and 2 bases from J, the junction contained 5 bases not matched to a gene. The CDR3 region has the DNA TGTGCCACCAGCAGGGATAGCGGGGGCCCCTACGAGCAGTACTTC. Translated, it gives CATSRDSGGPYEQYF. Full variable domain (rest looked up from reference TRBV15 and TRBJ2-7): DAMVIQNPRYQVTQFGKPVTLSCSQTLNHNVMYWYQQKSSQAPKLLFHYYDKDFNNEADTPDNFQSRRPNTSFCFLDIRSPGLGDTAMYLCATSRDSGGPYEQYFGPGTRLTVT.

The chain has TRBV3-1 and TRBJ1-1; D is unclear. Trimming pared 4 bases from V and 5 bases from J, leaving 14 bases between. Germline CDR1 and CDR2: LGHDT and YNNKEL (reference sequence). The CDR3 consists of 14 residues. DNA for the CDR3: TGTGCCAGCAGCCCGCGATCCTTAGCAACTGAAGCTTTCTTT. Protein: CASSPRSLATEAFF.

This clonotype was observed at least ten times. The chain has TRBV7-9 and TRBJ1-2, with TRBD1 matching 8 bases. Germline loops: CDR1 SEHNR, CDR2 FQNEAQ (reference sequence). V trimming: 5 bases; J trimming: 7 bases; junction bases outside the gene matches: 9. This CDR3 contains 14 residues. The CDR3 DNA follows: TGTGCCAGCAGCCAACTCCAGGGGGCCGGTGGCTACACCTTC. Translated: CASSQLQGAGGYTF.

This clonotype was counted ten times or more. V and J are TRBV5-6 and TRBJ2-5, with 7 bases identical to TRBD2. Germline CDR1 reads SGHDT; CDR2 reads YYEEEE. This CDR3 spans 14 amino acids. Trimming took 0 bases from V and 7 from J; bases not matched to a gene: 6. The CDR3 DNA sequence: TGTGCCAGCAGCTTGGAGCGGGGCCCCGGGACCCAGTACTTC. Amino acid sequence: CASSLERGPGTQYF.

This clonotype has a count of ten or more. This chain joins TRBV5-5 and TRBJ2-7, with a possible D match to TRBD1 (6 bases). Trimming took 1 base from V and 0 from J, leaving 8 bases between them. Per the germline V gene, CDR1 is SGHKS and CDR2 is YYEKEE (reference sequence). This CDR3 has 14 amino acids. This CDR3 reads CASSLYRDSYEQYF. CDR3 DNA sequence: TGTGCCAGCAGCTTGTACAGGGACTCCTACGAGCAGTACTTC.

This chain uses TRBV11-2 with TRBJ1-1, with D unclear. The germline gives CDR1 SGHAT, CDR2 FQNNGV. V lost 1 base and J lost 7, with 13 bases in between. CDR3 length: 14 amino acids. CDR3 sequence: CASSLVTATGEAFF. The CDR3 coding sequence is TGTGCCAGCAGCTTAGTAACGGCGACGGGTGAAGCTTTCTTT.

This clonotype was observed at least ten times. V and J are TRBV5-1 and TRBJ2-1, with a weak D call TRBD2 (6 bases). V was shortened by 0 bases and J by 4 bases, with 8 bases between the two germline ends. The germline V gene encodes CDR1 SGHRS and CDR2 YFSETQ. The CDR3 spans 14 residues. This CDR3 reads CASSLVAEYNEQFF. The CDR3 region has the DNA TGCGCCAGCAGCTTGGTAGCGGAGTACAATGAGCAGTTCTTC.

This clonotype was counted only a few times. One end of the junction does not line up with germline, which may come from a read error. The genes are TRBV7-7 and TRBJ2-7; TRBD1 aligns across 10 bases. Germline-derived CDR1 and CDR2 are SSHAT and FNYEAQ (reference sequence). The CDR3 extends over 14 amino acids. In DNA form, the CDR3 reads TGTGCTAGCAGCAAGGACAGGGGGACCTACGAGCAGTACTTC. It specifies CASSKDRGTYEQYF. The variable domain in full, completed from reference TRBV7-7 and TRBJ2-7, reads GAGVSQSPRYKVTKRGQDVTLRCDPISSHATLYWYQQALGQGPEFLTYFNYEAQPDKSGLPSDRFSAERPEGSISTLTIQRTEQRDSAMYRCASSKDRGTYEQYFGPGTRLTVT.

This clonotype was observed many times. This chain uses TRBV3-1 with TRBJ1-1; D may be TRBD1 (6 bases). Looked up from germline, CDR1 is LGHDT and CDR2 is YNNKEL (reference sequence). The CDR3 has 13 amino acids. V lost 3 bases and J 10 bases, leaving 15 bases between the germline ends. The CDR3 protein is CASSQDAGAVAFF. In DNA, the CDR3 is TGTGCCAGCAGCCAGGACGCGGGGGCTGTAGCTTTCTTT.

The chain combines TRBV7-9 with TRBJ2-5; TRBD1 matches 12 bases. In germline, CDR1 is SEHNR, CDR2 FQNEAQ (reference sequence). CDR3 length equals 16 residues. Germline trimming cut 4 bases from V and 5 bases from J; bases unmatched to any gene: 8. In DNA, the CDR3 is TGTGCCAGCAGCTGGCTGGGGACAGGGGGCTTTGAGACCCAGTACTTC. Protein product: CASSWLGTGGFETQYF.